These T cell receptor beta chains were read from a single sample in a study of regulatory T cells in long-lasting Graves disease. MiXCR, applied by TCRdb to the multiplex PCR reads, yields one record per CDR3 protein. The sample comprises roughly 400,000 distinct CDR3 sequences, approximately 16% of which are singletons, and approximately 7.8% rests with the top ten. The same specimen was also included in a second study, on T cells in Graves' hyperthyroidism and ophthalmopathy.

Specimen: peripheral blood mononuclear cells (PBMCs), collected at new diagnosis, from a patient treated with antithyroid drugs. These receptors originate from a middle-aged woman with Graves disease. The CDR3 runs from the conserved cysteine through the conserved F or W. Fields, in order: clone size, D gene, V gene, J gene, CDR3 DNA, CDR3 protein. D genes are given only for firm matches. Part of the rows lack a size; the others show once, few, many or a class for expanded clones.

clone_size: many
d_call: NA
v_call: TRBV11-2
j_call: TRBJ2-3
cdr3_nt: TGTGCCAGCAGCTTAAGCTTAGGAGATACGCAGTATTTT
cdr3_aa: CASSLSLGDTQYF

clone_size: many
d_call: TRBD2
v_call: TRBV2
j_call: TRBJ2-7
cdr3_nt: TGTGCCAGCCTCGAAGGGACTAGCGGGAGGGGCGCCTACGAGCAGTACTTC
cdr3_aa: CASLEGTSGRGAYEQYF

clone_size: NA
d_call: NA
v_call: TRBV5-5
j_call: TRBJ2-6
cdr3_nt: TGTGCCAGCAGCTTTGGACAGACGGGGGCCAACGTCCTGACTTTC
cdr3_aa: CASSFGQTGANVLTF

clone_size: many
d_call: NA
v_call: TRBV19
j_call: TRBJ1-5
cdr3_nt: TGTGCCAGTAGGATCGACAGTCGCAATCAGCCCCAGCATTTT
cdr3_aa: CASRIDSRNQPQHF

clone_size: NA
d_call: NA
v_call: TRBV27
j_call: TRBJ1-1
cdr3_nt: TGTGTCAGCAGTTTGACGACGGGGGGAGGAACTGAAGCTTTCTTT
cdr3_aa: CVSSLTTGGGTEAFF

clone_size: NA
d_call: NA
v_call: TRBV15
j_call: TRBJ2-1
cdr3_nt: TGTGCCACCAGCAGAGGGGTAGGCAATAAGCAGTTCTTC
cdr3_aa: CATSRGVGNKQFF

clone_size: few
d_call: NA
v_call: TRBV29-1
j_call: TRBJ1-1
cdr3_nt: TGCAGCGTTTACAGAGTCATGAACACTGAAGCTTTCTTT
cdr3_aa: CSVYRVMNTEAFF

clone_size: many
d_call: TRBD2
v_call: TRBV5-5
j_call: TRBJ2-7
cdr3_nt: TGTGCCAGCAGCTCCGGGACTAGCCTCCCCTACGAGCAGTACTTC
cdr3_aa: CASSSGTSLPYEQYF

clone_size: few
d_call: TRBD2
v_call: TRBV7-2
j_call: TRBJ2-1
cdr3_nt: TGTGCCAGCAGCGACCGACTAGCGGGCCGACAGTTCTTC
cdr3_aa: CASSDRLAGRQFF

clone_size: many
d_call: TRBD2
v_call: TRBV28
j_call: TRBJ2-1
cdr3_nt: TGTGCCAGCAGTTCCCTAGCGGGACTCCCCAATGAGCAGTTCTTC
cdr3_aa: CASSSLAGLPNEQFF

clone_size: few
d_call: NA
v_call: TRBV19
j_call: TRBJ2-1
cdr3_nt: TGTGCCAGTAGTGTGGGACCTACCAATGAGCAGTTCTTC
cdr3_aa: CASSVGPTNEQFF

clone_size: many
d_call: NA
v_call: TRBV30
j_call: TRBJ1-2
cdr3_nt: TGTGCCGAGAAGGACAGCGAAGTGTTTGGCTACACCTTC
cdr3_aa: CAEKDSEVFGYTF

clone_size: many
d_call: NA
v_call: TRBV6-1
j_call: TRBJ1-1
cdr3_nt: TGTGCCAGCAGTGAACAGGGGCGCGGGACTGAAGCTTTCTTT
cdr3_aa: CASSEQGRGTEAFF

clone_size: NA
d_call: NA
v_call: TRBV20-1
j_call: TRBJ2-1
cdr3_nt: TGCAGTGCTAGAGTGCCGAGCTACTCCTACAATGAGCAGTTCTTC
cdr3_aa: CSARVPSYSYNEQFF

clone_size: many
d_call: TRBD2
v_call: TRBV2
j_call: TRBJ2-3
cdr3_nt: TGTGCCAGCCAGTCTAGCGGGAGGGCGGAACTAAGCACAGATACGCAGTATTTT
cdr3_aa: CASQSSGRAELSTDTQYF

clone_size: few
d_call: TRBD1
v_call: TRBV5-4
j_call: TRBJ1-2
cdr3_nt: TGTGCCAGCAGCTCCGGGACAGGGCTGCGAGGCTACACCTTC
cdr3_aa: CASSSGTGLRGYTF

clone_size: many
d_call: TRBD2
v_call: TRBV28
j_call: TRBJ2-1
cdr3_nt: TGTGCCAGCCACGGGAGGCCGCACAATGAGCAGTTCTTC
cdr3_aa: CASHGRPHNEQFF

clone_size: few
d_call: TRBD2
v_call: TRBV6-2/TRBV6-3
j_call: TRBJ2-7
cdr3_nt: TGTGCCAGCACTGGGACTAGGGGGTCCTACGAGCAGTACTTC
cdr3_aa: CASTGTRGSYEQYF

clone_size: few
d_call: NA
v_call: TRBV6-1
j_call: TRBJ2-6
cdr3_nt: TGTGCCAGCACCAGGGACCCCCATTCTGGGGCCAACGTCCTGACTTTC
cdr3_aa: CASTRDPHSGANVLTF

clone_size: many
d_call: TRBD2
v_call: TRBV20-1
j_call: TRBJ2-1
cdr3_nt: TGCAGTGCTATCTCCAGCGGGACCTCAACTCCATACAATGAGCAGTTCTTC
cdr3_aa: CSAISSGTSTPYNEQFF

clone_size: many
d_call: NA
v_call: TRBV10-3
j_call: TRBJ2-5
cdr3_nt: TGTGCCATCAGTGAGACGATGGGGCAGGAGAAAGAGACCCAGTACTTC
cdr3_aa: CAISETMGQEKETQYF

clone_size: few
d_call: TRBD1
v_call: TRBV15
j_call: TRBJ2-4
cdr3_nt: TGTGCCACCAGCAGAGATCCTAACAGGGGGAACATTCAGTACTTC
cdr3_aa: CATSRDPNRGNIQYF

clone_size: once
d_call: NA
v_call: TRBV18
j_call: TRBJ2-1
cdr3_nt: TGTGCCAGCTCACCCCCCCGGACTACACAGGGTGAAGAGCAGTTCTTC
cdr3_aa: CASSPPRTTQGEEQFF

clone_size: many
d_call: NA
v_call: TRBV7-2
j_call: TRBJ2-1
cdr3_nt: TGTGCCAGCAGCTTAGCGCGGGTTCAATACAATGAGCAGTTCTTC
cdr3_aa: CASSLARVQYNEQFF

clone_size: NA
d_call: TRBD1
v_call: TRBV28
j_call: TRBJ2-7
cdr3_nt: TGTGCCAGCAGTCCAGGACCGCGGACAGGGGACTACGAGCAGTACTTC
cdr3_aa: CASSPGPRTGDYEQYF

clone_size: many
d_call: TRBD2
v_call: TRBV20-1
j_call: TRBJ2-7
cdr3_nt: TGCAGTGCACCACCACCACTAGCGGCGGGAGGCCCCTACGAGCAGTACTTC
cdr3_aa: CSAPPPLAAGGPYEQYF

clone_size: NA
d_call: NA
v_call: TRBV7-9
j_call: TRBJ2-1
cdr3_nt: TGTGCCAGCACCCCTCCGTACGTATATAATGAGCAGTTCTTC
cdr3_aa: CASTPPYVYNEQFF

clone_size: many
d_call: NA
v_call: TRBV6-1
j_call: TRBJ2-5
cdr3_nt: TGTGCCAGCACTGGGACCCTCCAAGAGACCCAGTACTTC
cdr3_aa: CASTGTLQETQYF

clone_size: NA
d_call: NA
v_call: TRBV7-6
j_call: TRBJ1-4
cdr3_nt: TGTGCCAGCAGCTTAGCGGAGCAGACTGAACTGTTTTTT
cdr3_aa: CASSLAEQTELFF

clone_size: many
d_call: NA
v_call: TRBV19
j_call: TRBJ1-2
cdr3_nt: TGTGCCAGTAGTATTCAGGGTCGGGACTATGGCTACACCTTC
cdr3_aa: CASSIQGRDYGYTF

clone_size: many
d_call: NA
v_call: TRBV7-2
j_call: TRBJ2-2
cdr3_nt: TGTGCCAGCAGCTTCGGGTCGGGAGCGTTAGGCGGGGAGCTGTTTTTT
cdr3_aa: CASSFGSGALGGELFF

clone_size: NA
d_call: TRBD2
v_call: TRBV3-1
j_call: TRBJ2-5
cdr3_nt: TGTGCCAGCAGCCAAGGTGGGGGGGGTGAGACCCAGTACTTC
cdr3_aa: CASSQGGGGETQYF

clone_size: many
d_call: NA
v_call: TRBV11-2
j_call: TRBJ2-7
cdr3_nt: TGTGCCAGCAGCATGGGCAGCACCTACGAGCAGTACTTC
cdr3_aa: CASSMGSTYEQYF

clone_size: few
d_call: TRBD1
v_call: TRBV5-1
j_call: TRBJ1-2
cdr3_nt: TGCGCCAGCAGCTTGGGCGTGGGACAGGGGGCGACCTTCTATGGCTACACCTTC
cdr3_aa: CASSLGVGQGATFYGYTF

clone_size: few
d_call: NA
v_call: TRBV27
j_call: TRBJ2-7
cdr3_nt: TGTGCCAGCAGTTTATCCCCCAGGGAGCCCTACGAGCAGTACTTC
cdr3_aa: CASSLSPREPYEQYF

clone_size: many
d_call: NA
v_call: TRBV20-1
j_call: TRBJ2-1
cdr3_nt: TGCAGTGCTTATTCCCCAGGGCGGGCCTACAATGAGCAGTTCTTC
cdr3_aa: CSAYSPGRAYNEQFF

clone_size: few
d_call: TRBD2
v_call: TRBV4-2
j_call: TRBJ2-1
cdr3_nt: TGTGCCAGCAGCCAACGGACTAGCGGGACCTACAATGAGCAGTTCTTC
cdr3_aa: CASSQRTSGTYNEQFF

clone_size: many
d_call: NA
v_call: TRBV28
j_call: TRBJ2-1
cdr3_nt: NA
cdr3_aa: CASSFGSGNEQFF

clone_size: few
d_call: NA
v_call: TRBV29-1
j_call: TRBJ2-1
cdr3_nt: TGCAGCGTTGAACAGGTCTCCTACAATGAGCAGTTCTTC
cdr3_aa: CSVEQVSYNEQFF

clone_size: NA
d_call: NA
v_call: TRBV19
j_call: TRBJ2-1
cdr3_nt: TGTGCCAGTAACCAGGTTGGAGGCACTTTAAATGAGCAGTTCTTC
cdr3_aa: CASNQVGGTLNEQFF

clone_size: many
d_call: TRBD2
v_call: TRBV10-3
j_call: TRBJ2-3
cdr3_nt: TGTGCCATCAGACCGGGACTAGCGGGAGGGCAGGATACGCAGTATTTT
cdr3_aa: CAIRPGLAGGQDTQYF

clone_size: few
d_call: TRBD2
v_call: TRBV7-6
j_call: TRBJ2-2
cdr3_nt: TGTGCCAGCAGCTTAAGGACTAGCGGGAACACCGGGGAGCTGTTTTTT
cdr3_aa: CASSLRTSGNTGELFF

clone_size: many
d_call: NA
v_call: TRBV12-3/TRBV12-4
j_call: TRBJ2-3
cdr3_nt: TGTGCCAGCTCCCGTCTAGGACCGAGCACAGATACGCAGTATTTT
cdr3_aa: CASSRLGPSTDTQYF

clone_size: many
d_call: TRBD2
v_call: TRBV27
j_call: TRBJ2-3
cdr3_nt: TGTGCCAGCAGTTTATTCCCAGCGGGAAACACAGATACGCAGTATTTT
cdr3_aa: CASSLFPAGNTDTQYF

clone_size: NA
d_call: NA
v_call: TRBV11-2
j_call: TRBJ1-2
cdr3_nt: TGTGCCAGCAGCTTTGGGGGGCGAGGTGACGGCTACACCTTC
cdr3_aa: CASSFGGRGDGYTF

clone_size: many
d_call: TRBD2
v_call: TRBV7-3
j_call: TRBJ2-1
cdr3_nt: TGTGCCAGCAGCTTACTACCCCTGGAGCTAGCGGGGGAGCAGTTCTTC
cdr3_aa: CASSLLPLELAGEQFF

clone_size: many
d_call: NA
v_call: TRBV3-1
j_call: TRBJ2-5
cdr3_nt: TGTGCCAGCAGCCATACCGACAGGCGGACAGAGGAGACCCAGTACTTC
cdr3_aa: CASSHTDRRTEETQYF

clone_size: many
d_call: TRBD2
v_call: TRBV2
j_call: TRBJ2-5
cdr3_nt: TGTGCCAGCAGATTGGGTGGGGTACGGAGCGGGGCCCAGTACTTC
cdr3_aa: CASRLGGVRSGAQYF

clone_size: many
d_call: NA
v_call: TRBV3-1
j_call: TRBJ2-5
cdr3_nt: TGTGCCAGCAGCCAAGATCCCAGGCAAGAAGAGACCCAGTACTTC
cdr3_aa: CASSQDPRQEETQYF

clone_size: many
d_call: TRBD1
v_call: TRBV10-3
j_call: TRBJ2-3
cdr3_nt: TGTGCCATCAAGGGAGGGACAGGGCCCGGAGATACGCAGTATTTT
cdr3_aa: CAIKGGTGPGDTQYF

clone_size: few
d_call: NA
v_call: TRBV10-1
j_call: TRBJ2-2
cdr3_nt: TGCGCCAGCAGTGGGGGACAACCCGGGGAGCTGTTTTTT
cdr3_aa: CASSGGQPGELFF

clone_size: few
d_call: TRBD1
v_call: TRBV11-2
j_call: TRBJ1-4
cdr3_nt: TGTGCCAGCAGCTTAACGAGGGGGCGCGGGACTAATGAAAAACTGTTTTTT
cdr3_aa: CASSLTRGRGTNEKLFF

clone_size: NA
d_call: NA
v_call: TRBV6-1
j_call: TRBJ1-6
cdr3_nt: TGTGCCAGCAGGAGGACACTCCCCACTGAGGGCCCACTTTCGGTGTCCTATAATTCACCCCTCCACTTT
cdr3_aa: CASRRTLPTEGPLSVSYNSPLHF

clone_size: many
d_call: NA
v_call: TRBV5-1
j_call: TRBJ1-2
cdr3_nt: TGCGCCAGCAGCTTGGCCGACAACGACTATGGCTACACCTTC
cdr3_aa: CASSLADNDYGYTF

clone_size: many
d_call: NA
v_call: TRBV5-1
j_call: TRBJ1-2
cdr3_nt: TGCGCCAGCAGCCTACAGGGAAAGTATGGCTACACCTTC
cdr3_aa: CASSLQGKYGYTF

clone_size: many
d_call: NA
v_call: TRBV20-1
j_call: TRBJ2-1
cdr3_nt: TGCAGTGCTGAGAGGGGCAGTTCTGAGCAGTTCTTC
cdr3_aa: CSAERGSSEQFF

clone_size: few
d_call: NA
v_call: TRBV10-2
j_call: TRBJ1-1
cdr3_nt: TGCGCCAGCAGCGTTGACACTAACACTGAAGCTTTCTTT
cdr3_aa: CASSVDTNTEAFF